This is a list of T cell receptor beta chains from one sample in a study of T cell responses to AZD1222 COVID-19 vaccine. Profiling relied on immunoSEQ multiplex PCR, and the TCRdb table lists in-frame clones only, not all of them. Of approximately 140,000 clones detected, 90% appear once; the ten largest clones hold 3% to 3.5%. The sample in question was peripheral blood, obtained 28 days after the second AZD1222 dose. The source is an adult who received the AZD1222 COVID-19 vaccine. CDR3s include the opening cysteine and the closing phenylalanine or tryptophan. A D gene is named only where the DNA matches it firmly. Size tells how often a clone was seen (once, few, many) or the class of an expanded clone, and some rows leave it out.

clone size,J gene,D gene,V gene,CDR3 protein,CDR3 DNA
.,TRBJ1-2,TRBD1,TRBV20-1,CSASRQGAGYGYTF,TGCAGTGCTAGTAGACAGGGGGCGGGTTATGGCTACACCTTC
.,TRBJ1-1,.,TRBV4-2,CASRTTTGHTEAFF,TGTGCCAGCAGGACCACCACAGGGCACACTGAAGCTTTCTTT
.,TRBJ2-7,TRBD2,TRBV13,CASSYTSGHEQYF,TGTGCCAGCAGCTACACTAGCGGCCACGAGCAGTACTTC
.,TRBJ2-2,.,TRBV21-1,CASSRWQGRAGELFF,TGTGCCAGCAGCAGGTGGCAGGGTAGAGCCGGGGAGCTGTTTTTT
.,TRBJ2-3,.,TRBV7-9,CASSPLGGDTQYF,TGTGCCAGCAGCCCGTTAGGGGGAGATACGCAGTATTTT
once,TRBJ2-1,.,TRBV11-2,CASSPKDGSSYNEQFF,TGTGCCAGCAGCCCCAAGGACGGTAGCTCCTACAATGAGCAGTTCTTC
once,TRBJ2-5,TRBD1,TRBV30,CAYLRGRQYF,TGTGCCTACCTCAGGGGGCGACAGTACTTC
once,TRBJ2-1,TRBD2,TRBV29-1,CSVQGLAGVNNEQFF,TGCAGCGTTCAAGGACTAGCGGGAGTGAACAATGAGCAGTTCTTC
.,TRBJ1-1,.,TRBV5-1,CASRRQRNTEAFF,TGCGCCAGCAGACGGCAGCGGAACACTGAAGCTTTCTTT
.,TRBJ1-6,.,TRBV5-6,CASSFSGGYNSPLHF,TGTGCCAGCAGCTTCTCAGGAGGCTATAATTCACCCCTCCACTTT
.,TRBJ1-2,TRBD1,TRBV5-5,CASSLAGGGNYGYTF,TGTGCCAGCAGCTTGGCCGGAGGGGGCAACTATGGCTACACCTTC
few,TRBJ1-5,.,TRBV27,CASSLSRGRQPQHF,TGTGCCAGCAGTTTATCGCGGGGGAGGCAGCCCCAGCATTTT
.,TRBJ2-5,.,TRBV29-1,CSVGDRAETQYF,TGCAGCGTTGGGGACCGAGCCGAGACCCAGTACTTC
.,TRBJ2-7,.,TRBV12-1,CASSFGAIAALRGEQYF,TGTGCCAGCAGCTTTGGAGCTATAGCGGCGCTGAGGGGGGAGCAGTACTTC
.,TRBJ2-7,TRBD2,TRBV6-5,CASSFPGGEQYF,TGTGCCAGCAGTTTCCCGGGGGGAGAGCAGTACTTC
.,TRBJ2-7,.,TRBV19,CASSFSTASGSYEQYF,TGTGCCAGTAGTTTCAGCACAGCCTCGGGCTCCTACGAGCAGTACTTC
.,TRBJ1-2,.,TRBV6-5,CASSYLLDGNYGYTF,TGTGCCAGCAGTTACTTACTCGACGGAAACTATGGCTACACCTTC
.,TRBJ1-4,TRBD1,TRBV30,CAWSVQGAVEKLFF,TGTGCCTGGAGTGTACAGGGGGCGGTTGAAAAACTGTTTTTT